This T cell receptor beta chain was sequenced during a study of Ad26.COV2.S vaccination and SARS-CoV-2 variants. For the study at large: Donor was one of the participants in the Ad26.COV2.S arm of the COV1001 trial. Participants got Ad26.COV2.S intramuscularly, once or twice 56 days apart.

This table comes from immunoSEQ multiplex PCR, and its TCRdb copy is limited to in-frame clones, with some not included. This repertoire shows about 390,000 clones, more than 85% found once; its top ten account for under 4%. The CDR3 totals 15 residues. V shed 0 bases and J shed 1 base, with 10 bases lying between them. Germline V lookup: CDR1 SGHRS, CDR2 YFSETQ. Treatment defined: some 20 received Ad26.COV2.S at low or high dose, single or two shots; several received placebo; per-sample allocation not given. Day 63 following the first vaccine or placebo injection was when the samples were taken. A Boston donor was an adult aged 18-55 years.

Here the sequenced sample was peripheral blood, taken in a trial of Ad26.COV2.S vaccine versus placebo. The receptor was derived from a person aged 18-60 years who received the Ad26.COV2.S COVID-19 vaccine or a placebo. The chain combines TRBV5-1 with TRBJ1-1; D possibly corresponds to TRBD1 (5 bases). CDR3 loop: CASSLAVGRNTEAFF. The DNA for the CDR3 is TGCGCCAGCAGCTTGGCCGTGGGGCGGAACACTGAAGCTTTCTTT.